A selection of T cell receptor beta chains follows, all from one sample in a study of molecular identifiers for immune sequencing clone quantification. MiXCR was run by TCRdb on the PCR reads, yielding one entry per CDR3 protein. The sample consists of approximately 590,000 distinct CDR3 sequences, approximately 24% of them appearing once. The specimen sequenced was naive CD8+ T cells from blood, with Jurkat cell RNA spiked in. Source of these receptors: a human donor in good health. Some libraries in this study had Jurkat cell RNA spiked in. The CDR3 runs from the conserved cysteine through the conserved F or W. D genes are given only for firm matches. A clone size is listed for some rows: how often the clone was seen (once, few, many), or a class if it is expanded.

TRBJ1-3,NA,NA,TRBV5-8,TGTGCCAGCAGCGATGGGGGTGACAGCCCATATTTT,CASSDGGDSPYF
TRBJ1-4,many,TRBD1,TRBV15,TGTGCCACCAGCGAAAGGGGACAGTTAATGTTTGAAAAACTGTTTTTT,CATSERGQLMFEKLFF
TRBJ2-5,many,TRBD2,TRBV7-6,TGTGCCAGCAGCCTGATGGGCGGGGGCCAAGAGACCCAGTACTTC,CASSLMGGGQETQYF
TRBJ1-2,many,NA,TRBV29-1,TGCAGCGTTATAACTAACTATGGCTACACCTTC,CSVITNYGYTF
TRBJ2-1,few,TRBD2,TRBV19,TGTGCCAGTAGTATCGCCATGACTAGCGGAGAGCAGTTCTTC,CASSIAMTSGEQFF
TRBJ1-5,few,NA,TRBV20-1,TGCAGTGCTAGAGATGAGGGCTACAATCAGCCCCAGCATTTT,CSARDEGYNQPQHF
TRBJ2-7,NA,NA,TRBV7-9,TGTGCCAGCAGCTCCCCACTGGGGAGTGTGGGTCAGGGCTACGAGCAGTACTTC,CASSSPLGSVGQGYEQYF
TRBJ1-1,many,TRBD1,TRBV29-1,TGCAGCGGGGAGGGACAGGGCGATAGCACTGAAGCTTTCTTT,CSGEGQGDSTEAFF
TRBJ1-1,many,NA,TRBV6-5,TGTGCCAGCAGTTATGGGATAAACACTGAAGCTTTCTTT,CASSYGINTEAFF
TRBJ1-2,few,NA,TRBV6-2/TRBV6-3,TGTGCCAGCAGTCCCGGGGGCGAGAACTATGGCTACACCTTC,CASSPGGENYGYTF
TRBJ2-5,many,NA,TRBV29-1,TGCAGCGTTGAAGAAATGGGGGCAGGACAAGAGACCCAGTACTTC,CSVEEMGAGQETQYF
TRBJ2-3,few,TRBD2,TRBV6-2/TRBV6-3,TGTGCCAGCAGTTTTACGGGAGGGCACACAGATACGCAGTATTTT,CASSFTGGHTDTQYF
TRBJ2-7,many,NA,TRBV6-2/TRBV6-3,TGTGCCACGGCGGTCTCGTACGAGCAGTACTTC,CATAVSYEQYF
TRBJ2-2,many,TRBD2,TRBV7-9,TGTGCCAGCCTCGATAGCGGGATCCCCAACACCGGGGAGCTGTTTTTT,CASLDSGIPNTGELFF
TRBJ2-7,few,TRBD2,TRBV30,TGTGCCTGGAGTGATAAACTAGCGGGGGTGGTTTACGAGCAGTACTTC,CAWSDKLAGVVYEQYF
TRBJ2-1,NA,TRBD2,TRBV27,TGTGCCAGCAGTTTACTACCTAGCGGGGGGACCTACAATGAGCAGTTCTTC,CASSLLPSGGTYNEQFF
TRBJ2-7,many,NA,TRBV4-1,TGCGCCAGCAGCCCTCTAAACGGGGGTTTCTACGAGCAGTACTTC,CASSPLNGGFYEQYF
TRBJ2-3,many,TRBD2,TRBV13,TGTGCCAGCAGCCCTCCAGGACTAGCGGGATCAGATACGCAGTATTTT,CASSPPGLAGSDTQYF
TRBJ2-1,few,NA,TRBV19,TGTGCCAGTAGTCCGGAGTCACGCAATGAGCAGTTCTTC,CASSPESRNEQFF
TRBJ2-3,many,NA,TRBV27,TGTGCCAGCAAAAAGCGTGAGTCAGATACGCAGTATTTT,CASKKRESDTQYF
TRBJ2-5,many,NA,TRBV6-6,TGTGCCAGCAGTCAGGGACATCAAGAGACCCAGTACTTC,CASSQGHQETQYF
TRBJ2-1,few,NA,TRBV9,TGTGCCAGCAGCCCGAACCCAGGCGATGAGCAGTTCTTC,CASSPNPGDEQFF
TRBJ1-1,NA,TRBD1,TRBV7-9,TGTGCCAGCAGCTACGACAGGGACATGAACACTGAAGCTTTCTTT,CASSYDRDMNTEAFF
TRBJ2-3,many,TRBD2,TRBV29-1,TGCAGCGTTGAAGATCTTTTGCGGGAGGGTTTGGATACGCAGTATTTT,CSVEDLLREGLDTQYF
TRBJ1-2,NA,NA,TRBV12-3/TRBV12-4,TGTGCCACTTCGCAGGGGTCTGAGGGCTACACCTTC,CATSQGSEGYTF
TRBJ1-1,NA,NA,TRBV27,TGTGCCAGCAGATTAGGAGTGAACACTGAAGCTCTCTTT,CASRLGVNTEALF
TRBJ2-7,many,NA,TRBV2,TGTGCCAGCAGTATGGGGCAGTCCTACGAGCAGTACTTC,CASSMGQSYEQYF
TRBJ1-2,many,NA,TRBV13,TGTGCCAGCAGCTTGACGGACAACTATGGCTACACCTTC,CASSLTDNYGYTF
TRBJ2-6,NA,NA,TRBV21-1,TGTGCCAGCAGCAGCGATAATACAGGTCCCGGGGCCAACGTCCTGACTTTC,CASSSDNTGPGANVLTF
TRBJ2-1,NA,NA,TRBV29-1,TGCAGCGTTGAAAAAGGCGGCATGATTCAGTACAATGAGCAGTTCTTC,CSVEKGGMIQYNEQFF
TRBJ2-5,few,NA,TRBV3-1,TGTGCCAGCAGCCAAGAGTATTTTGCTAAACAAGAGACCCAGTACTTC,CASSQEYFAKQETQYF
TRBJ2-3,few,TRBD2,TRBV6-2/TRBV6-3,TGTGCCAGCAAGGGACTAGCGCGCACAGATGCGCAGTATTTT,CASKGLARTDAQYF
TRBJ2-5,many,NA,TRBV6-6,TGTGCCAGCAGTCACGGGACTGGGAAGTACTTC,CASSHGTGKYF
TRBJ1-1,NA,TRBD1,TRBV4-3,TGCGCCAGCAGCCAATATGGGACAGACTCTTGGATGAACACTGAAGCTTTCTTT,CASSQYGTDSWMNTEAFF
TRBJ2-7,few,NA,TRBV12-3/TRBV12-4,TGTGCCAGCAGTTCCCAGGACGAGCAGTACTTC,CASSSQDEQYF
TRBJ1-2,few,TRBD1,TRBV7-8,TGTGCCAGCAGCTTCGCCACCCGCGGACAGGGGACCATCGACTATGGCTACACCTTC,CASSFATRGQGTIDYGYTF
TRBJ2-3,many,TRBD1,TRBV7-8,TGTGCCAGCAGCTTAGGGGTTATGGGACAGGGGTTCGGCACAGATACGCAGTATTTT,CASSLGVMGQGFGTDTQYF
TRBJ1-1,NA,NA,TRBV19,TGTGCCAGTAGTATTCACGAAGCTAACACTGAAGCTTTCTTT,CASSIHEANTEAFF
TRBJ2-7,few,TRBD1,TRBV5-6,TGTGCCAGCGGCCGGGACAGCTCCTACGAGCAGTACTTC,CASGRDSSYEQYF
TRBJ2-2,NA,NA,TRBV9,TGTGCCAGCAGCGCCTCGGGGACGAACACCGGGGAGCTGTTTTTT,CASSASGTNTGELFF
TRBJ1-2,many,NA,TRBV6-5,TGTGCCAGCAGTTACAATGGCGGCAGGGAGAACGGCTACACCTTC,CASSYNGGRENGYTF
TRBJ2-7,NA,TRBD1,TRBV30,TGTGCCCATGCGACAGGGGTGCTCGACGAGCAGTACTTC,CAHATGVLDEQYF
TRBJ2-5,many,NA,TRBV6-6,TGTGCCAGCAGTTACCCCGGGTACCAAGAGACCCAGTACTTC,CASSYPGYQETQYF